The source of this T cell receptor beta chain is a study of blood T cells in healthy people across ages. The wider study: About one barcoded TCR beta cDNA was captured per two T cells. Study-wide findings and caveats: Researchers said unsorted PBMCs prevented a conclusive naive versus antigen-experienced comparison.

This clonotype was recorded at least ten times. Its target is not known. Primed by a sample-barcoded 5' primer and a J-beta primer mix, a second PCR proceeded for about 6 to 11 cycles. Every cDNA was tagged by a template-switch adaptor with 12 random nucleotides. Using its own MiXCR run on the 5' RACE reads, TCRdb lists one record per CDR3 protein. Among 550,000 to 800,000 distinct CDR3 sequences listed, 20% to 25% were seen once. Researchers report isolating at least 7 million PBMCs per sample. CDR3 length: 15 residues. Germline V gene sequence: CDR1 SGHRS, CDR2 YFSETQ. V lost 0 bases and J lost 2, with 8 bases in between.

This TCR derives from a man aged 70-80 years in good health. The genes are TRBV5-1 and TRBJ1-4, with a weak D call TRBD1 (5 bases). Sequencing was performed on blood. The CDR3 reads CASSLAGTTNEKLFF. The CDR3 DNA follows: TGCGCCAGCAGCTTGGCAGGGACCACTAATGAAAAACTGTTTTTT.